This TCR beta chain came from a study of shared clonotypes between healthy human individuals. Overall study results and limits: Around 5% of naive CD4 clonotypes were common to four donors.

On this clone: The antigen is undetermined.

Trimming stripped 10 bases from V and 1 base from J, with 10 bases between. The CDR3 consists of 12 residues. Germline V gene lookup returns CDR1 ENHRY and CDR2 SYGVKD. Deep-level assay runs were performed. Genomic DNA (from each subset) was split evenly across several immunoSEQ plates. Under the authors' procedure: ImmunoSEQ gave junction-only sequences without quality scores, so filtering differed. Data came from immunoSEQ multiplex PCR; TCRdb stores just in-frame clones and leaves some out. V and J calls and clone size follow that table, whereas D and trimming were derived from the DNA. Here the sample spans roughly 2.5 million clones, more than 90% being singletons.

Input material: naive CD4+ T cells sorted from blood. Subset specified: CD45RA+ positively selected. The chain is built from TRBV10-3 and TRBJ1-1; D is possibly TRBD1 (5 bases). The clonotype comes from a young man in good health. The CDR3 coding sequence is TGTGCCACCGGGGCGAAGAACACTGAAGCTTTCTTT. Translating gives CATGAKNTEAFF.